Listed below are T cell receptor beta chains from one sample, sequenced in a study of blood T cell repertoires in COVID-19. The repertoire was sequenced with immunoSEQ multiplex PCR; TCRdb's copy has only in-frame clones and lacks some. The sample holds about 94,000 clones, around 87% seen once. The sample taken for sequencing was peripheral blood. These receptors came from a human donor with acute or convalescent COVID-19. The donor label of this sample is uncertain. The CDR3 runs from the conserved cysteine through the conserved F or W. The D gene is left open where the match is weak. Rows give clone size only sometimes, using once, few, many, or a class for an expanded clone.

CDR3nt: TGCGCCAGCAGTCGAGGTTACCTTTTCTACGAGCAGTACTTC
CDR3aa: CASSRGYLFYEQYF
abundance: .
v_gene: TRBV10-1
j_gene: TRBJ2-7
d_gene: .

CDR3nt: TGTGCCAGCCATACCCTAGAGTTACGGGATTCACCCCTCCACTTT
CDR3aa: CASHTLELRDSPLHF
abundance: .
v_gene: TRBV28
j_gene: TRBJ1-6
d_gene: .

CDR3nt: TGTGCCAGCAGCGTAGGGGACAGCCGAACTGAGCTGTTTTTT
CDR3aa: CASSVGDSRTELFF
abundance: once
v_gene: TRBV9
j_gene: TRBJ2-2
d_gene: TRBD1

CDR3nt: TGTGCCACCACTGGGACTAGCGGGGGGGTGACCGGGGAGCTGTTTTTT
CDR3aa: CATTGTSGGVTGELFF
abundance: .
v_gene: TRBV6-6
j_gene: TRBJ2-2
d_gene: TRBD2

CDR3nt: TGCAGTGCTACTGAGTGGACTAGCGGTTACACAGATACGCAGTATTTT
CDR3aa: CSATEWTSGYTDTQYF
abundance: once
v_gene: TRBV20-1
j_gene: TRBJ2-3
d_gene: TRBD2

CDR3nt: TGTGCCACCAGTGATTTTTGGGCCTCCGGGGTGTATGGCTACACCTTC
CDR3aa: CATSDFWASGVYGYTF
abundance: once
v_gene: TRBV24-1
j_gene: TRBJ1-2
d_gene: .

CDR3nt: TGTGCCAGCAGCGCAGGACTAGCGGGGGGGCCGGGCAATGAGCAGTTCTTC
CDR3aa: CASSAGLAGGPGNEQFF
abundance: .
v_gene: TRBV9
j_gene: TRBJ2-1
d_gene: TRBD2

CDR3nt: TGTGCCAGCAGAACCTCAGGGGTTTCACCCCTCCACTTT
CDR3aa: CASRTSGVSPLHF
abundance: .
v_gene: TRBV12-3/TRBV12-4
j_gene: TRBJ1-6
d_gene: .

CDR3nt: TGTGCCAGCGCCTTACAGGGAAGAGCTGAAGCTTTCTTT
CDR3aa: CASALQGRAEAFF
abundance: .
v_gene: TRBV28
j_gene: TRBJ1-1
d_gene: .

CDR3nt: TGTGCCAGCAGTTTTACGGCAGATACGCAGTATTTT
CDR3aa: CASSFTADTQYF
abundance: .
v_gene: TRBV12-3/TRBV12-4
j_gene: TRBJ2-3
d_gene: .

CDR3nt: TGTGCCAGCTCACAGACAGGGGTGAACACCGGGGAGCTGTTTTTT
CDR3aa: CASSQTGVNTGELFF
abundance: .
v_gene: TRBV18
j_gene: TRBJ2-2
d_gene: TRBD1

CDR3nt: TGCGCCAGCAGCCAAGATGGCCCCAGCAAGACAGGGCGTGTGGGTGGCTACACCTTC
CDR3aa: CASSQDGPSKTGRVGGYTF
abundance: .
v_gene: TRBV4-3
j_gene: TRBJ1-2
d_gene: TRBD1

CDR3nt: TGCGCCAGCAGCCCGGCGGGGGGGCAGGAGGAAAAACTGTTTTTT
CDR3aa: CASSPAGGQEEKLFF
abundance: .
v_gene: TRBV5-1
j_gene: TRBJ1-4
d_gene: .

CDR3nt: TGCGCCAGCAGCTTGCCTAGCGGGGGGGAGAGAGATACGCAGTATTTT
CDR3aa: CASSLPSGGERDTQYF
abundance: .
v_gene: TRBV5-1
j_gene: TRBJ2-3
d_gene: TRBD2

CDR3nt: TGTGCCAGCAGCGTAGAGGGTAGCGGGGGGGCAGATACGCAGTATTTT
CDR3aa: CASSVEGSGGADTQYF
abundance: .
v_gene: TRBV9
j_gene: TRBJ2-3
d_gene: TRBD2

CDR3nt: TGTGCCAGCAGTTACTCATCGGCGATCACAGGGGTGTACTTC
CDR3aa: CASSYSSAITGVYF
abundance: .
v_gene: TRBV6-5
j_gene: TRBJ2-7
d_gene: TRBD1

CDR3nt: TGCGCCAGCAGCCAATCACTAAACACTGAAGCTTTCTTT
CDR3aa: CASSQSLNTEAFF
abundance: .
v_gene: TRBV4-3
j_gene: TRBJ1-1
d_gene: .

CDR3nt: TGTGCCAGCAGTTCACAGGGGGCGCTGGAAAAACTGTTTTTT
CDR3aa: CASSSQGALEKLFF
abundance: .
v_gene: TRBV5-4
j_gene: TRBJ1-4
d_gene: TRBD1

CDR3nt: TGTGCCAGCAGTTACTCGAGGGCAGATAACTATGGCTACACCTTC
CDR3aa: CASSYSRADNYGYTF
abundance: .
v_gene: TRBV6-2/TRBV6-3
j_gene: TRBJ1-2
d_gene: .

CDR3nt: TGCGCCACCAGCCAGGGAACAGATACGCAGTATTTT
CDR3aa: CATSQGTDTQYF
abundance: .
v_gene: TRBV10-2
j_gene: TRBJ2-3
d_gene: .

CDR3nt: TGTGCCAGCAGTCCCCAAGGTGTGGGGAGACAAGACCCTAGCAATCAGCCCCAGCATTTT
CDR3aa: CASSPQGVGRQDPSNQPQHF
abundance: .
v_gene: TRBV5-4
j_gene: TRBJ1-5
d_gene: .

CDR3nt: TGTGCCGTAAAGGCCGGGATCTACGAGCAGTACTTC
CDR3aa: CAVKAGIYEQYF
abundance: .
v_gene: TRBV10-3
j_gene: TRBJ2-7
d_gene: .

CDR3nt: TGTGCCAGCAGTAGGACGAGGGAAGAAAAACTGTTTTTT
CDR3aa: CASSRTREEKLFF
abundance: .
v_gene: TRBV6-2/TRBV6-3
j_gene: TRBJ1-4
d_gene: .

CDR3nt: TGTGCCAGCAGGGTTCCGGGGGGGGAGACCCAGTACTTC
CDR3aa: CASRVPGGETQYF
abundance: .
v_gene: TRBV6-5
j_gene: TRBJ2-5
d_gene: TRBD2

CDR3nt: TGTGCCAGCAGCTCGGGTGCAACCTACGAGCAGTACTTC
CDR3aa: CASSSGATYEQYF
abundance: .
v_gene: TRBV5-4
j_gene: TRBJ2-7
d_gene: .

CDR3nt: TGTGCCAGCAGTTACTCCAGGAACACTGAAGCTTTCTTT
CDR3aa: CASSYSRNTEAFF
abundance: .
v_gene: TRBV6-5
j_gene: TRBJ1-1
d_gene: .

CDR3nt: TGCGCCAGCAGCCTGACTAGCGGGGGGAACCAAGAGACCCAGTACTTC
CDR3aa: CASSLTSGGNQETQYF
abundance: .
v_gene: TRBV5-1
j_gene: TRBJ2-5
d_gene: TRBD2

CDR3nt: TGCGCCAGCAGTGATAGCCAGAGGACAGGGATGAACTATGGCTACACCTTC
CDR3aa: CASSDSQRTGMNYGYTF
abundance: .
v_gene: TRBV10-2
j_gene: TRBJ1-2
d_gene: TRBD1

CDR3nt: TGCAGCGTTGAAGTGGGACAGGCCCTGAACGAGCAGTACTTC
CDR3aa: CSVEVGQALNEQYF
abundance: .
v_gene: TRBV29-1
j_gene: TRBJ2-7
d_gene: TRBD1

CDR3nt: TGTGCCAGCAGCTTAGTCGGGGCCTACGAGCAGTACTTC
CDR3aa: CASSLVGAYEQYF
abundance: .
v_gene: TRBV7-2
j_gene: TRBJ2-7
d_gene: .

CDR3nt: TGTGCCAGCAGTTTTCCCCAGGGGGGTGGGACTGAAGCTTTCTTT
CDR3aa: CASSFPQGGGTEAFF
abundance: .
v_gene: TRBV6-1
j_gene: TRBJ1-1
d_gene: TRBD1

CDR3nt: TGTGCCAGCAGTGAGGGCCCCCAGTTCTTC
CDR3aa: CASSEGPQFF
abundance: .
v_gene: TRBV25-1
j_gene: TRBJ2-1
d_gene: .

CDR3nt: TGTGCCAGCAGCGCGGACAGACGGGGTGGAAACACCATATATTTT
CDR3aa: CASSADRRGGNTIYF
abundance: .
v_gene: TRBV7-8
j_gene: TRBJ1-3
d_gene: .

CDR3nt: TGCGCCAGCAGCCCCCGGGTGCCGCGCGGGGACGGGAACACTGAAGCTTTCTTT
CDR3aa: CASSPRVPRGDGNTEAFF
abundance: .
v_gene: TRBV4-1
j_gene: TRBJ1-1
d_gene: .

CDR3nt: TGTGCCAGTAGCCAGGGAAGGGCTTTCTTT
CDR3aa: CASSQGRAFF
abundance: .
v_gene: TRBV19
j_gene: TRBJ1-1
d_gene: .

CDR3nt: TGTGCCAGCAGTTACCCCGGGAGTCGGCAAGAGACCCAGTACTTC
CDR3aa: CASSYPGSRQETQYF
abundance: once
v_gene: TRBV6-2/TRBV6-3
j_gene: TRBJ2-5
d_gene: .

CDR3nt: TGTGCCAGCAGCTTAGGACTAGCGGGGGCAGATACGCAGTATTTT
CDR3aa: CASSLGLAGADTQYF
abundance: .
v_gene: TRBV6-2/TRBV6-3
j_gene: TRBJ2-3
d_gene: TRBD2

CDR3nt: TGTGCCAGCAGCGTAGGTTCGCTAGCTGGGACCCAGTACTTC
CDR3aa: CASSVGSLAGTQYF
abundance: .
v_gene: TRBV9
j_gene: TRBJ2-5
d_gene: .

CDR3nt: TGTGCCACCAGTCCTTCGGGGGGAGAGACCCAGTACTTC
CDR3aa: CATSPSGGETQYF
abundance: .
v_gene: TRBV24-1
j_gene: TRBJ2-5
d_gene: TRBD2

CDR3nt: TGTGCCACCAGCAGAGATAGGGGCCGAAACGAGCAGTACTTC
CDR3aa: CATSRDRGRNEQYF
abundance: .
v_gene: TRBV15
j_gene: TRBJ2-7
d_gene: .

CDR3nt: TGTGCCAGTAGTTTGGGACAGATTAACTATGGCTACACCTTC
CDR3aa: CASSLGQINYGYTF
abundance: .
v_gene: TRBV19
j_gene: TRBJ1-2
d_gene: TRBD1

CDR3nt: TGCGCCACCGCGACCGGGACTAGCGGAGATACGCAGTATTTT
CDR3aa: CATATGTSGDTQYF
abundance: .
v_gene: TRBV5-1
j_gene: TRBJ2-3
d_gene: TRBD2

CDR3nt: TGTGCCAGCAGTGAACCACCGGGACAGGGTAGGGTTCCAGATACGCAGTATTTT
CDR3aa: CASSEPPGQGRVPDTQYF
abundance: .
v_gene: TRBV6-1
j_gene: TRBJ2-3
d_gene: TRBD1

CDR3nt: TGTGCCAGCGCCCTCCTGGGAGCGGGGCACCAAGAGACCCAGTACTTC
CDR3aa: CASALLGAGHQETQYF
abundance: .
v_gene: TRBV3-1/TRBV3-2
j_gene: TRBJ2-5
d_gene: TRBD2

CDR3nt: TGTGCCAGCAGTTTACCCGGGACAGGGGTGTTATCACCCCTCCACTTT
CDR3aa: CASSLPGTGVLSPLHF
abundance: .
v_gene: TRBV6-2/TRBV6-3
j_gene: TRBJ1-6
d_gene: TRBD1

CDR3nt: TGTGCCAGTAGTCCGCGCGGGGGGGCGATTGTCACCGGGGAGCTGTTTTTT
CDR3aa: CASSPRGGAIVTGELFF
abundance: few
v_gene: TRBV19
j_gene: TRBJ2-2
d_gene: TRBD2

CDR3nt: TGTGCCAGTAGTATTGTAGGCAGGGGCACCTACGAGCAGTACTTC
CDR3aa: CASSIVGRGTYEQYF
abundance: few
v_gene: TRBV19
j_gene: TRBJ2-7
d_gene: .

CDR3nt: TGCGCCAGCAGTGAAGGGGGTAAGGATACGCAGTATTTT
CDR3aa: CASSEGGKDTQYF
abundance: .
v_gene: TRBV10-1
j_gene: TRBJ2-3
d_gene: .

CDR3nt: TGTGCCAGCAGTCTCGGTTGGGGCTCCGAGCAGTACTTC
CDR3aa: CASSLGWGSEQYF
abundance: .
v_gene: TRBV12-3/TRBV12-4
j_gene: TRBJ2-7
d_gene: .

CDR3nt: TGTGCCAGCAGCCAGCCGACAAGCGGAAACACCATATATTTT
CDR3aa: CASSQPTSGNTIYF
abundance: .
v_gene: TRBV7-2
j_gene: TRBJ1-3
d_gene: .

CDR3nt: TGTGCCAGTAGTATTCATCGGCTAGCGGGGGGAGGGACAAAAAACATTCAGTACTTC
CDR3aa: CASSIHRLAGGGTKNIQYF
abundance: .
v_gene: TRBV19
j_gene: TRBJ2-4
d_gene: TRBD2

CDR3nt: TGTGCCAGCAGTTTAGCGGCGGGTGGCTACGAGCAGTACTTC
CDR3aa: CASSLAAGGYEQYF
abundance: .
v_gene: TRBV28
j_gene: TRBJ2-7
d_gene: .

CDR3nt: TGTGCCAGTAGTAGACAGGGGTGGGACACAGATACGCAGTATTTT
CDR3aa: CASSRQGWDTDTQYF
abundance: .
v_gene: TRBV19
j_gene: TRBJ2-3
d_gene: TRBD1

CDR3nt: TGTGCCAGCAGCTGGACACTAGCGGGAGGTAGAAATGAGCAGTTCTTC
CDR3aa: CASSWTLAGGRNEQFF
abundance: .
v_gene: TRBV11-3
j_gene: TRBJ2-1
d_gene: TRBD2